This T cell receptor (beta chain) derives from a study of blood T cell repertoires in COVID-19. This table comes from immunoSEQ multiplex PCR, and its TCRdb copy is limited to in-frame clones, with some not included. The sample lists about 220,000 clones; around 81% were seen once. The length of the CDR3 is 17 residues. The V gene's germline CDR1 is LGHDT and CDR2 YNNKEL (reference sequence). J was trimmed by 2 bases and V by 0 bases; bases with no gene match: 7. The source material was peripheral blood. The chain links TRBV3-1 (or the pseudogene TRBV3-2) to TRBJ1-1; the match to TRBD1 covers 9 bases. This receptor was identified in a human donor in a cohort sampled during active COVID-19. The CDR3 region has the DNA TGTGCCAGCAGCCAAGAGGGACAGGGAGAGGAAAACACTGAAGCTTTCTTT. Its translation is CASSQEGQGEENTEAFF.